This T cell receptor (beta chain) comes out of a study of blood T cell repertoires in COVID-19. Germline V gene sequence: CDR1 GTSNPN, CDR2 SVGIG (reference sequence). The CDR3 has 13 amino acids. The V end was cut by 3 bases, the J end by 4 bases, with 10 bases between. Only in-frame clones appear in the TCRdb table, and some are missing; sequencing was by immunoSEQ multiplex PCR. In the table there are about 210,000 clones, 82% of which are singletons. This sequence joins TRBV30 and TRBJ1-5; tentatively, D is TRBD1 (6 bases). The sample was peripheral blood. The sequence came from a woman in her forties with acute or convalescent COVID-19. The CDR3, as DNA: TGTGCCTGGAGAGGACAGTCAAATCAGCCCCAGCATTTT. Encoded protein: CAWRGQSNQPQHF.